The T cell receptor beta chain described here comes from a study of cytomegalovirus exposure and HLA in healthy donors. On the study more broadly: Falling in the Caucasian-associated ancestry cluster were approximately 84% of some 400 genotyped donors.

Whole-study results and caveats: The study found most TCR sequences rare, yet found some public TCRs in many donors. Association of a missense DCLRE1C variant with TCR beta V- and J-gene trimming was reported in a later analysis.

The CDR3 covers 12 residues. CDR1 and CDR2 from the germline V gene are MNHNY and SVGAGI (reference sequence). V was pared by 4 bases and J by 4 bases, with 5 bases between. Researchers ran the PCR with 60 Vbeta and 13 Jbeta primers. The table came from immunoSEQ multiplex PCR; TCRdb's copy has only in-frame clones and leaves some out. The sample holds about 140,000 clones, around 79% seen once. With regard to this clone: The antigen remains undetermined.

This sequence was found in a female donor in good health and CMV-seronegative. The chain links TRBV6-6 to TRBJ1-3; D call uncertain. The specimen sequenced was PBMCs. Here the CDR3 DNA reads TGTGCCAGCAGTTTCGGGGGAAACACCATATATTTT. Translation: CASSFGGNTIYF.